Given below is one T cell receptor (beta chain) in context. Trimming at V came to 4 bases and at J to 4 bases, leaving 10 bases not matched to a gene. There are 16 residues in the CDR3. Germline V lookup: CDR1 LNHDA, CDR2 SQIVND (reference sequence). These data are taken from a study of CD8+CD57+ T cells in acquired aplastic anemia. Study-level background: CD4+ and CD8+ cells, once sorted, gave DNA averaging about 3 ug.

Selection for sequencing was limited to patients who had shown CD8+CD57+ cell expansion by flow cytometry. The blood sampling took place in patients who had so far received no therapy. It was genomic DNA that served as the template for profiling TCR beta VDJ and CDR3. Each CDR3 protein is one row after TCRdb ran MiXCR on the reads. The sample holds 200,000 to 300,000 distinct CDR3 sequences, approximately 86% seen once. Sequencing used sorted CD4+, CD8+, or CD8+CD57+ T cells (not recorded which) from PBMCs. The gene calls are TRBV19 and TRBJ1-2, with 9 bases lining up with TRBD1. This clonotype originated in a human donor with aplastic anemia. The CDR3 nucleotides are TGTGCCAGTAGTACCCAACGACAGGGGGTGAGCTATGGCTACACCTTC. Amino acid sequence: CASSTQRQGVSYGYTF.